Below are 2 T cell receptor beta chains sequenced from a single sample in a study of blood T cell repertoires in COVID-19. Method: immunoSEQ multiplex PCR; TCRdb's copy keeps in-frame clones and lacks some. This table holds roughly 350,000 clones, around nine tenths found once. Sequenced sample: peripheral blood. Every receptor here comes from a woman aged 70-85 years with COVID-19, enrolled during active disease.

This chain joins TRBV7-8 and TRBJ2-7; D call uncertain. The V end was cut by 3 bases, the J end by 0 bases, with 12 bases between. Germline assignment: CDR1 SGHVS and CDR2 FQNEAQ. The CDR3 has 15 residues. The CDR3 DNA reads as TGTGCCAGCAGCTTGGGCAGACCCGACTCCTACGAGCAGTACTTC. Its protein product is CASSLGRPDSYEQYF.

The rearrangement joins TRBV6-5 to TRBJ1-1; no reliable D call. This CDR3 comprises 13 residues. Germline V gene lookup returns CDR1 MNHEY and CDR2 SVGAGI. Trimming cost V 7 bases and J 2 bases, with 11 bases left between them. The CDR3 sequence is CASILQSNTEAFF. The CDR3 DNA reads TGTGCCAGCATCCTACAGTCTAACACTGAAGCTTTCTTT.